This passage covers 8 T cell receptor beta chains from one sample sequenced in a study of shared clonotypes between healthy human individuals (dated by TCRdb to about 2020). Libraries were prepared through the immunoSEQ multiplex PCR assay. TCRdb's version of the immuneACCESS table is confined to in-frame rearrangements and falls short of the full clone set. An unresolved V gene accounts for under half of the shortfall where checked; the remainder is of unknown origin. Across this sample there are a few million clones, with 93% seen only once. The ten biggest clones cover about 0.39% of the sample. Sample: naive CD4+ T cells from PBMCs. Explained via the paper, the cell subset or site label denotes: CD45RA+ positively selected. Receptor source: a man aged 18 to 35 in good health. Some clones in this sample may be carry-over from other donors' samples.

The V call is TRBV29-1, the J call TRBJ2-1, with 11 bases fitting TRBD2. From germline, CDR1 is SQVTM and CDR2 ANQGSEA. The V gene end was trimmed by 8 bases and the J gene end by 3 bases; junction bases not matched to a gene: 6. This CDR3 is 14 amino acids long. The CDR3 DNA sequence: TGCAGCATTTTAGCGGGAGGGTTCTACAATGAGCAGTTCTTC. This sequence encodes CSILAGGFYNEQFF.

The rearrangement joins TRBV7-9 to TRBJ1-5, with a tentative D call TRBD1 (6 bases). CDR1 and CDR2 from the germline V gene are SEHNR and FQNEAQ (reference sequence). The V gene lost 5 bases and the J gene lost 7 bases, with 15 bases spanning the gap. CDR3 length: 14 residues. The CDR3 nucleotides are TGTGCCAGCAGCGGAAGTGGCAGGGGACAGCCCCAGCATTTT. It yields the protein CASSGSGRGQPQHF. Looking up the rest from reference TRBV7-9 and TRBJ1-5 gives the full variable domain: DTGVSQNPRHKITKRGQNVTFRCDPISEHNRLYWYRQTLGQGPEFLTYFQNEAQLEKSRLLSDRFSAERPKGSFSTLEIQRTEQGDSAMYLCASSGSGRGQPQHFGDGTRLSIL.

The gene calls are TRBV6-5 and TRBJ1-4; TRBD1 matches 7 bases. Germline loops: CDR1 MNHEY, CDR2 SVGAGI. J lost 7 bases, V lost 3 bases, and 8 bases had no gene match. The CDR3 sequence is 15 residues long. CDR3 DNA: TGTGCCAGCAGTTATCAAGGGGGCTTGGGTGAAAAACTGTTTTTT. As protein: CASSYQGGLGEKLFF.

The V and J genes are TRBV4-2 and TRBJ2-2; D perhaps matches TRBD1 (6 bases). The CDR3 is 20 amino acids. The germline V gene encodes CDR1 LGHNA and CDR2 YNFKEQ. The ends were cut back, 0 bases at V and 2 bases at J, with 22 bases in the middle. The CDR3 reads CASSQDSQGQRTVNTGELFF. CDR3 DNA sequence: TGTGCCAGCAGCCAAGATTCTCAGGGACAACGGACCGTCAACACCGGGGAGCTGTTTTTT.

This chain uses TRBV19 with TRBJ1-5, with D maybe TRBD1 (6 bases). CDR1 and CDR2 (germline): LNHDA, SQIVND (reference sequence). V shed 7 bases and J shed 0 bases, with 10 bases lying between them. This CDR3 has 14 residues. In DNA form, the CDR3 reads TGTGCCAGTATGGGGGCCTATAGCAATCAGCCCCAGCATTTT. Protein: CASMGAYSNQPQHF.

This chain uses TRBV28 with TRBJ1-2, with TRBD1 identical over 10 bases. V trimming: 3 bases; J trimming: 6 bases; junction bases outside the gene matches: 10. Germline CDR1 reads MDHEN; CDR2 reads SYDVKM. The CDR3 has 16 residues. In DNA form, the CDR3 reads TGTGCCAGCAGTTTGGTTCCGGGACAGGGGAGTAATGGCTACACCTTC. It specifies CASSLVPGQGSNGYTF.

The genes are TRBV28 and TRBJ2-1; TRBD2 matches at 11 bases. Trimming removed 6 bases from V and 7 bases from J; junction bases left unmatched: 11. The germline V gene has CDR1 MDHEN and CDR2 SYDVKM. The CDR3 has 16 residues. For the CDR3, the DNA is TGTGCCAGCAGCGATAGGACTAGCGGGTTTCAGAATGAGCAGTTCTTC. It encodes CASSDRTSGFQNEQFF.

V gene TRBV30 combines with J gene TRBJ1-1; D unclear. The CDR3 sequence is 12 residues long. Trimming pared 4 bases from V and 4 bases from J, leaving 10 bases between. The V gene's germline CDR1 is GTSNPN and CDR2 SVGIG (reference sequence). CDR3 sequence (DNA): TGTGCCTGGATGAGGCAGTCCACTGAAGCTTTCTTT. Translated: CAWMRQSTEAFF.